This TCR beta chain was sequenced for a study of neurological immune-mediated disorders. The team produced cDNA through 5'RACE using 10-nucleotide random UMIs. TCRdb re-derived calls from the 5' RACE reads in MiXCR, one entry per CDR3 protein. The sample lists about 48,000 distinct CDR3 sequences; about 25% were seen once. Only one count was recorded for this clonotype. The CDR3 consists of 13 residues. The ends were cut back, 8 bases at V and 6 bases at J, with 16 bases in the middle. This clonotype was obtained from a woman between 65 and 79 years old in good health. V is TRBV12-3 or TRBV12-4 and J is TRBJ1-1, with D perhaps TRBD1 (5 bases). Source material: PBMCs. CDR3 sequence reads: CASRRKATAEAFF. DNA of the CDR3: TGTGCCAGCCGGAGAAAGGCGACAGCTGAAGCTTTCTTT.